This is a list of T cell receptor beta chains from one sample in a study of shared clonotypes between healthy human individuals. Profiled with immunoSEQ multiplex PCR; TCRdb holds only in-frame clones, not every one. This sample yields roughly 2 million clones, of which around 95% are seen a single time; 0.1% to 0.15% belongs to the top ten. The sample taken for sequencing was naive CD4+ T cells sorted from blood. These receptors were taken from a man aged 18 to 29 in good health. The CDR3 runs from the conserved cysteine through the conserved F or W. D genes are given only for firm matches.

V gene: TRBV4-3
J gene: TRBJ2-3
D gene: .
CDR3 protein: CASSQEGGFPDTQYF

V gene: TRBV6-1
J gene: TRBJ2-5
D gene: .
CDR3 protein: CASTAFGQFQETQYF

V gene: TRBV18
J gene: TRBJ2-3
D gene: .
CDR3 protein: CASSPRQTTTDTQYF

V gene: TRBV6-1
J gene: TRBJ2-7
D gene: TRBD1
CDR3 protein: CASSVTGNVYEQYF

V gene: TRBV2
J gene: TRBJ2-2
D gene: .
CDR3 protein: CASSFGRKRGSGELFF

V gene: TRBV6-7
J gene: TRBJ2-5
D gene: .
CDR3 protein: CASSYSVGQYF

V gene: TRBV4-1
J gene: TRBJ1-4
D gene: .
CDR3 protein: CASSQGEGRGNEKLFF

V gene: TRBV5-6
J gene: TRBJ1-6
D gene: .
CDR3 protein: CASSSRWSRPYNSPLHF

V gene: TRBV7-8
J gene: TRBJ2-2
D gene: .
CDR3 protein: CASSSRRGSHTGELFF

V gene: TRBV18
J gene: TRBJ1-4
D gene: .
CDR3 protein: CASSPRDSNEKLFF

V gene: TRBV30
J gene: TRBJ2-5
D gene: TRBD2
CDR3 protein: CAWSATRTSGRAEETQYF

V gene: TRBV2
J gene: TRBJ2-7
D gene: TRBD2
CDR3 protein: CASSATSGDYEQYF

V gene: TRBV7-2
J gene: TRBJ2-7
D gene: .
CDR3 protein: CASSLVGGTGQYEQYF

V gene: TRBV28
J gene: TRBJ1-4
D gene: TRBD1
CDR3 protein: CASSAAGGGREKLFF

V gene: TRBV29-1
J gene: TRBJ1-1
D gene: .
CDR3 protein: CSVDGRDPLRSTEAFF

V gene: TRBV15
J gene: TRBJ2-5
D gene: .
CDR3 protein: CATSRSLFGQETQYF

V gene: TRBV7-7
J gene: TRBJ1-4
D gene: .
CDR3 protein: CAPVEKLFF

V gene: TRBV5-1
J gene: TRBJ2-7
D gene: .
CDR3 protein: CASSLGGDAMVEQYF

V gene: TRBV10-3
J gene: TRBJ1-2
D gene: .
CDR3 protein: CAISLEGLGNYGYTF

V gene: TRBV10-3
J gene: TRBJ2-5
D gene: .
CDR3 protein: CAISESLERETQYF

V gene: TRBV5-1
J gene: TRBJ1-1
D gene: TRBD1
CDR3 protein: CASSLAPGGQNTEAFF

V gene: TRBV10-1
J gene: TRBJ2-7
D gene: TRBD2
CDR3 protein: CASSETAGRAQYF

V gene: TRBV2
J gene: TRBJ1-6
D gene: .
CDR3 protein: CASSEYSLGNSPLHF

V gene: TRBV29-1
J gene: TRBJ1-5
D gene: .
CDR3 protein: CSVEVQEGQPQHF

V gene: TRBV11-2
J gene: TRBJ1-4
D gene: TRBD1
CDR3 protein: CASSSDGTGVEKLFF

V gene: TRBV6-1
J gene: TRBJ1-1
D gene: .
CDR3 protein: CASIMMNTEAFF

V gene: TRBV7-6
J gene: TRBJ1-1
D gene: .
CDR3 protein: CASSLGGEANTEAFF

V gene: TRBV7-3
J gene: TRBJ1-1
D gene: .
CDR3 protein: CASSPGGTEAFF

V gene: TRBV7-2
J gene: TRBJ1-2
D gene: TRBD1
CDR3 protein: CASSWGQGFSYGYTF

V gene: TRBV28
J gene: TRBJ2-7
D gene: .
CDR3 protein: CASTSPQARVGYEQYF

V gene: TRBV2
J gene: TRBJ2-4
D gene: .
CDR3 protein: CASSSGAKNIQYF

V gene: TRBV7-2
J gene: TRBJ2-1
D gene: TRBD2
CDR3 protein: CASSPLGGSNEQFF

V gene: TRBV27
J gene: TRBJ2-1
D gene: TRBD2
CDR3 protein: CASSFRGELHNEQFF

V gene: TRBV19
J gene: TRBJ1-5
D gene: TRBD1
CDR3 protein: CASIQGTGGQPQHF

V gene: TRBV5-4
J gene: TRBJ2-2
D gene: TRBD1
CDR3 protein: CASSVLFRDSTGELFF

V gene: TRBV5-1
J gene: TRBJ2-3
D gene: .
CDR3 protein: CASQLASSTDTQYF

V gene: TRBV29-1
J gene: TRBJ1-1
D gene: .
CDR3 protein: CSVEAGKRNTEAFF

V gene: TRBV18
J gene: TRBJ1-5
D gene: .
CDR3 protein: CASSPRAGDNQPQHF

V gene: TRBV5-1
J gene: TRBJ2-7
D gene: TRBD2
CDR3 protein: CASSSPIAGDPYEQYF

V gene: TRBV19
J gene: TRBJ2-7
D gene: .
CDR3 protein: CASSISSSSYEQYF